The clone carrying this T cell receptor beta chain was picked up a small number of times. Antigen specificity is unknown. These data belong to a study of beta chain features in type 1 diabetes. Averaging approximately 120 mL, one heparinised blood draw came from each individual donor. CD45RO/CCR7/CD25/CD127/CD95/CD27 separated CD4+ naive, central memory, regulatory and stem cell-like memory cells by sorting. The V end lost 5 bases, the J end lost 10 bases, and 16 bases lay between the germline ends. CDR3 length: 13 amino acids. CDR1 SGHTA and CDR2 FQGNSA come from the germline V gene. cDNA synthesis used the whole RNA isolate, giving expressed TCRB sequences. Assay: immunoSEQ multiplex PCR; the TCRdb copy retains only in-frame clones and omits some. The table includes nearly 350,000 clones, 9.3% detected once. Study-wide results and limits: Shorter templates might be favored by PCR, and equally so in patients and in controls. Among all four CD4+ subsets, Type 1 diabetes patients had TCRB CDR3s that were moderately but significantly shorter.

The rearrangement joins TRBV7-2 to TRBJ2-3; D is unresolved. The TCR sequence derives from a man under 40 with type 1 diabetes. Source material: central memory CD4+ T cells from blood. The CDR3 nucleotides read TGTGCCAGCAGCCCCGCGCTCTCAATCGCGCAGTATTTT. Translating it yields CASSPALSIAQYF.